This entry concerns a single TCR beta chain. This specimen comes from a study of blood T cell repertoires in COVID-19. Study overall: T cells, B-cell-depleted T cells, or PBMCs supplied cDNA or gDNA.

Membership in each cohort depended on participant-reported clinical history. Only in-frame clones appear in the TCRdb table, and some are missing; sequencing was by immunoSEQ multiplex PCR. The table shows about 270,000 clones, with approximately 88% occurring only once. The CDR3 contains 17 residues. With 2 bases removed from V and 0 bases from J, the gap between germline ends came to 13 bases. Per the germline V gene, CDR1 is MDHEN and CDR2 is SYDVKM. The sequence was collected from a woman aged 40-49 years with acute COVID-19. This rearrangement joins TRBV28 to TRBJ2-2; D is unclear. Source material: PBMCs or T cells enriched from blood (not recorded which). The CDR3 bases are TGTGCCAGCAGTTTAGGAAGCGAAGCTGCGAACACCGGGGAGCTGTTTTTT. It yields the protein CASSLGSEAANTGELFF. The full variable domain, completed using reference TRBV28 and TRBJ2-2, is DVKVTQSSRYLVKRTGEKVFLECVQDMDHENMFWYRQDPGLGLRLIYFSYDVKMKEKGDIPEGYSVSREKKERFSLILESASTNQTSMYLCASSLGSEAANTGELFFGEGSRLTVL.